This is a list of T cell receptor beta chains from one sample in a study of blood T cell repertoires in COVID-19. Some clones are missing from TCRdb's copy, which holds only in-frame ones; the method was immunoSEQ multiplex PCR. The table records roughly 220,000 clones, 70% to 85% of them present only once. The sequenced material came from PBMCs or T cells enriched from blood (not recorded which). The receptors derive from a middle-aged man who had recovered from COVID-19. Each CDR3 is given with its conserved first and last residue. Each record gives: clone size, D gene, J gene, V gene, CDR3 length, CDR3 protein, CDR3 DNA. A D gene is named only where the DNA matches it firmly. Clone size appears in some rows only: once, few, many, or a class for an expanded clone.

. | . | TRBJ1-2 | TRBV5-6 | 14 | CASSLAGLNYGYTF | TGTGCCAGCAGCTTGGCAGGACTAAACTATGGCTACACCTTC
. | . | TRBJ2-7 | TRBV11-1 | 14 | CASSLAGVAYEQYF | TGTGCCAGCAGCTTAGCAGGGGTGGCCTACGAGCAGTACTTC
. | . | TRBJ2-7 | TRBV30 | 13 | CAWSVGAGGEQYF | TGTGCCTGGAGTGTAGGTGCCGGGGGCGAGCAGTACTTC
. | . | TRBJ2-2 | TRBV9 | 15 | CASSFGTGGAGELFF | TGTGCCAGCAGCTTCGGAACAGGGGGGGCCGGGGAGCTGTTTTTT
. | . | TRBJ1-1 | TRBV12-3/TRBV12-4 | 13 | CASSFQGKPEAFF | TGTGCCAGCAGTTTTCAGGGAAAGCCTGAAGCTTTCTTT
. | . | TRBJ1-3 | TRBV10-3 | 13 | CAISETRANTIYF | TGTGCCATCAGTGAGACTAGAGCTAACACCATATATTTT
. | TRBD1 | TRBJ1-1 | TRBV18 | 18 | CASSPPRGQGGLNTEAFF | TGTGCCAGCTCACCACCCAGGGGACAGGGAGGTTTAAACACTGAAGCTTTCTTT
. | . | TRBJ2-3 | TRBV20-1 | 13 | CSASRGGADTQYF | TGCAGTGCTAGTAGGGGGGGTGCAGATACGCAGTATTTT
. | TRBD1 | TRBJ1-1 | TRBV5-4 | 13 | CASSWTGDTEAFF | TGTGCCAGCAGCTGGACAGGGGACACTGAAGCTTTCTTT
. | TRBD1 | TRBJ1-6 | TRBV5-1 | 17 | CASSHGQGGSYNSPLHF | TGCGCCAGCAGCCATGGACAGGGAGGGTCCTATAATTCACCCCTCCACTTT
. | TRBD2 | TRBJ2-1 | TRBV11-2 | 15 | CASSFGAGGNYEQFF | TGTGCCAGCAGCTTCGGAGCGGGAGGAAATTATGAGCAGTTCTTC
. | . | TRBJ2-2 | TRBV19 | 15 | CASRIRGANTGELFF | TGTGCCAGTAGAATCAGGGGGGCGAACACCGGGGAGCTGTTTTTT
. | TRBD1 | TRBJ1-1 | TRBV19 | 14 | CASRTGTAHTEAFF | TGTGCCAGTAGGACCGGGACAGCTCACACTGAAGCTTTCTTT
. | . | TRBJ1-1 | TRBV3-1/TRBV3-2 | 14 | CASSPSQGRAEAFF | TGTGCCAGCAGCCCCTCCCAGGGAAGAGCTGAAGCTTTCTTT
. | TRBD1 | TRBJ1-1 | TRBV28 | 16 | CASSVPGQGGPAEAFF | TGTGCCAGCAGTGTACCGGGACAGGGCGGCCCCGCTGAAGCTTTCTTT
. | . | TRBJ2-7 | TRBV3-1/TRBV3-2 | 15 | CASSQSVIGSPVQYF | TGTGCCAGCAGCCAGAGTGTGATTGGGAGCCCTGTGCAGTACTTC
. | TRBD2 | TRBJ2-7 | TRBV3-1/TRBV3-2 | 15 | CASSRMSGGPYEQYF | TGTGCCAGCAGCCGAATGTCGGGGGGGCCTTACGAGCAGTACTTC
. | . | TRBJ2-7 | TRBV19 | 13 | CASSADEGHEQYF | TGTGCCAGTAGTGCCGACGAGGGCCACGAGCAGTACTTC
. | TRBD1 | TRBJ1-1 | TRBV5-1 | 14 | CASSAGGRGTEAFF | TGCGCCAGCAGCGCAGGGGGCCGTGGTACTGAAGCTTTCTTT
. | . | TRBJ1-3 | TRBV28 | 13 | CASSFLGGNTIYF | TGTGCCAGCAGTTTTCTCGGTGGAAACACCATATATTTT
. | TRBD1 | TRBJ1-6 | TRBV14 | 17 | CASSQATGFAYNSPLHF | TGTGCCAGCAGCCAAGCGACAGGGTTCGCCTATAATTCACCCCTCCACTTT
. | TRBD1 | TRBJ1-1 | TRBV19 | 15 | CASSNYRGVNTEAFF | TGTGCCAGTAGTAATTACAGGGGCGTGAACACTGAAGCTTTCTTT
. | . | TRBJ1-4 | TRBV7-9 | 14 | CASSSRQSNEKLFF | TGTGCCAGCAGCTCCAGACAGTCTAATGAAAAACTGTTTTTT
. | . | TRBJ2-7 | TRBV4-1 | 15 | CASSQDPPGRYEQYF | TGCGCCAGCAGCCAAGATCCCCCAGGGCGCTACGAGCAGTACTTC
. | . | TRBJ1-1 | TRBV3-1/TRBV3-2 | 14 | CASSQLGGDGEAFF | TGTGCCAGCAGCCAATTGGGAGGAGACGGTGAAGCTTTCTTT
. | TRBD1 | TRBJ1-3 | TRBV7-2 | 15 | CASSYTTGGGNTIYF | TGTGCCAGCAGCTATACCACAGGGGGAGGAAACACCATATATTTT
. | TRBD1 | TRBJ2-3 | TRBV5-4 | 15 | CASSSGTGSRDTQYF | TGTGCCAGCAGCTCCGGGACAGGGTCCAGGGATACGCAGTATTTT
. | . | TRBJ2-2 | TRBV5-1 | 14 | CASATAPNTGELFF | TGCGCCAGCGCGACAGCTCCGAACACCGGGGAGCTGTTTTTT
. | TRBD2 | TRBJ2-7 | TRBV18 | 16 | CASSPPGLAASYEQYF | TGTGCCAGCTCACCTCCGGGACTAGCGGCTTCCTACGAGCAGTACTTC
. | TRBD1 | TRBJ1-3 | TRBV7-2 | 15 | CASSLTGVAGNTIYF | TGTGCCAGCAGCTTAACAGGGGTGGCTGGAAACACCATATATTTT
. | . | TRBJ2-2 | TRBV11-2 | 14 | CASSFIRGTGELFF | TGTGCCAGCAGCTTCATACGGGGCACCGGGGAGCTGTTTTTT
. | . | TRBJ2-3 | TRBV15 | 15 | CATSRDLGSPDTQYF | TGTGCCACCAGCAGAGATCTTGGGAGCCCCGATACGCAGTATTTT
. | . | TRBJ1-1 | TRBV5-1 | 14 | CASSLYITNTEAFF | TGCGCCAGCAGCTTGTACATTACGAACACTGAAGCTTTCTTT
. | TRBD1 | TRBJ1-2 | TRBV10-3 | 13 | CAISGTGGLGYTF | TGTGCCATCAGTGGGACAGGGGGCTTGGGCTACACCTTC
few | . | TRBJ2-7 | TRBV28 | 14 | CASSSGGLSYEQYF | TGTGCCAGCAGTTCAGGAGGGCTAAGCTACGAGCAGTACTTC
. | TRBD2 | TRBJ2-1 | TRBV5-1 | 18 | CASSWSALAGGVYNEQFF | TGCGCCAGCAGCTGGAGCGCCCTTGCGGGAGGTGTGTACAATGAGCAGTTCTTC
. | . | TRBJ1-1 | TRBV6-1 | 17 | CASSEMAGPPSKTEAFF | TGTGCCAGCAGTGAAATGGCGGGGCCCCCCAGTAAGACTGAAGCTTTCTTT
. | TRBD2 | TRBJ2-2 | TRBV7-3 | 17 | CASSPGLAGLNTGELFF | TGTGCCAGCAGCCCGGGACTAGCGGGGCTCAACACCGGGGAGCTGTTTTTT
. | . | TRBJ1-1 | TRBV20-1 | 11 | CSARRISEAFF | TGCAGTGCTAGGAGGATTTCTGAAGCTTTCTTT
. | TRBD1 | TRBJ2-7 | TRBV7-2 | 16 | CASSMARDRPLYEQYF | TGTGCCAGCAGCATGGCCCGGGACAGGCCGCTCTACGAGCAGTACTTC
. | TRBD2 | TRBJ2-7 | TRBV6-5 | 15 | CASSLGLAVTYEQYF | TGTGCCAGCAGCTTAGGACTAGCGGTAACCTACGAGCAGTACTTC